The rows below give T cell receptor beta chains drawn from one sample of a study of tumor and adjacent non-tumor tissue in lung cancer. TCRdb re-analysed the multiplex PCR reads in MiXCR, keeping a single row per CDR3 protein. This sample has about 70,000 distinct CDR3 sequences, with 73% found just once. Sequences were obtained from lung tumor tissue. These receptors came from a man between 60 and 70 years old with non-small cell lung cancer. CDR3s include the opening cysteine and the closing phenylalanine or tryptophan. Fields, in order: J gene, V gene, clone size, D gene, CDR3 protein, CDR3 DNA. D genes are given only for firm matches. Size values are once, few and many counts, or a class for expanded clones, and some rows have none.

TRBJ2-3 | TRBV20-1 | NA | NA | CSPTSIGETGTQYF | TGCAGTCCGACCAGCATAGGGGAAACAGGTACGCAGTATTTT
TRBJ2-7 | TRBV10-3 | NA | TRBD2 | CVISEGLADSSYEEYF | TGTGTCATCAGTGAGGGGCTAGCGGATAGCTCCTACGAGGAGTACTTC
TRBJ1-5 | TRBV20-1 | NA | TRBD1 | CSVREGALNQPQHF | TGCAGTGTTAGAGAGGGGGCGCTGAATCAGCCCCAGCATTTT
TRBJ2-1 | TRBV29-1 | NA | NA | CSGWGGHGSPPSRSNEQFF | TGCAGCGGTTGGGGGGGGCACGGGAGCCCGCCATCGAGGAGCAATGAGCAGTTCTTC
TRBJ2-1 | TRBV12-3/TRBV12-4 | NA | TRBD2 | CARSSGLANDEQFF | TGTGCCAGAAGTTCAGGACTAGCGAACGATGAGCAGTTCTTC
TRBJ2-3 | TRBV20-1 | NA | NA | CSGGAAGRRDTQYF | TGCAGTGGAGGTGCGGCGGGAAGGAGGGATACGCAGTATTTT
TRBJ1-1 | TRBV20-1 | many | NA | CSAAGQLNTEAFF | TGCAGTGCCGCTGGACAGCTGAACACTGAAGCTTTCTTT
TRBJ2-5 | TRBV29-1 | NA | TRBD2 | CNVAGSYQETQYF | TGCAACGTAGCGGGCAGCTACCAAGAGACCCAGTACTTC
TRBJ2-7 | TRBV29-1 | once | TRBD2 | CIVEDRSSGSISYEQYF | TGCATCGTTGAAGATAGGTCTAGCGGGTCAATCTCCTACGAGCAGTACTTC
TRBJ1-5 | TRBV6-6 | NA | NA | CASHRPTDSNQHQHF | TGTGCCAGCCACCGCCCGACCGATAGCAATCAGCACCAGCATTTT
TRBJ2-1 | TRBV12-3/TRBV12-4 | few | NA | CASTPGLARGHEQFF | TGTGCCAGCACCCCGGGATTAGCGCGGGGGCATGAGCAGTTCTTC
TRBJ1-5 | TRBV20-1 | NA | NA | CNVKAGNQPQHF | TGCAATGTAAAGGCAGGGAATCAGCCCCAGCATTTT
TRBJ1-1 | TRBV29-1 | NA | NA | CSVVKLGTEAFF | TGCAGCGTTGTAAAACTAGGCACTGAAGCTTTCTTT
TRBJ2-3 | TRBV6-1 | NA | NA | CASSEGGATNQPQYF | TGTGCCAGCAGTGAAGGGGGGGCGACCAATCAGCCTCAGTATTTT
TRBJ1-6 | TRBV11-3 | NA | NA | CASSLGRVRVGSPLYF | TGTGCCAGCAGCTTAGGTCGAGTGAGGGTGGGATCACCCCTCTACTTT
TRBJ2-2 | TRBV20-1 | NA | TRBD2 | CSASGGLAGGTGELFF | TGCAGTGCTAGCGGGGGGCTAGCGGGAGGGACAGGGGAGCTGTTTTTT
TRBJ1-1 | TRBV7-3 | NA | NA | CTSSLQGNTEAFF | TGTACCAGCAGCTTACAGGGGAACACTGAAGCTTTCTTT
TRBJ2-1 | TRBV10-2 | once | NA | CASSESEGEGNERFF | TGTGCCAGTAGTGAGTCGGAGGGGGAGGGTAATGAGCGGTTCTTC
TRBJ2-2 | TRBV6-1 | NA | NA | CASRDTSKAGELFF | TGTGCCAGCCGGGACACCTCGAAGGCCGGGGAGCTGTTTTTT
TRBJ2-6 | TRBV12-3/TRBV12-4 | many | NA | CASKRGGPGSGANVLTF | TGTGCCAGCAAAAGGGGGGGGCCGGGCTCTGGGGCCAACGTCCTGACTTTC
TRBJ2-3 | TRBV7-9 | NA | NA | CANSSGDITDTQYF | TGTGCCAACAGCTCTGGGGACATCACAGATACGCAGTATTTT
TRBJ2-1 | TRBV11-2 | NA | NA | CASSLPSAGLNEQLF | TGTGCCAGCAGCCTACCCTCTGCTGGGTTGAATGAGCAGTTATTC
TRBJ2-1 | TRBV12-3/TRBV12-4 | NA | NA | CASSFRASDRSYGNEQFF | TGTGCCAGCAGTTTCAGGGCTAGCGATCGGAGTTACGGCAACGAGCAGTTCTTC
TRBJ1-2 | TRBV14 | NA | NA | CASSQDRVDYTF | TGTGCCAGCAGCCAAGACAGGGTCGACTACACCTTC
TRBJ1-5 | TRBV20-1 | NA | NA | CSAHMGTEQPQHF | TGCAGTGCTCATATGGGGACGGAACAGCCCCAGCATTTT
TRBJ2-2 | TRBV29-1 | NA | NA | CSARGDNTGELFF | TGCAGCGCGAGGGGGGATAACACCGGGGAGCTGTTTTTT
TRBJ2-1 | TRBV6-1 | NA | NA | CARKGTWGSYNEQFF | TGTGCCAGGAAGGGCACTTGGGGCTCCTACAATGAGCAGTTCTTC
TRBJ2-1 | TRBV12-3/TRBV12-4 | NA | TRBD2 | CASTPGLAGGHVQFF | TGTGCTAGCACCCCCGGACTAGCGGGGGGGCATGTGCAGTTCTTC
TRBJ1-6 | TRBV6-5 | NA | NA | CVSSTGTLSSYNSPLHF | TGTGTCAGCAGCACCGGGACTTTGAGCTCCTATAATTCACCCCTCCACTTT
TRBJ2-1 | TRBV14 | NA | NA | CANSQAGRGNEQFF | TGTGCCAACAGCCAAGCAGGCAGGGGCAATGAGCAGTTCTTC
TRBJ2-3 | TRBV5-6 | NA | NA | CARSEMTADKQYF | TGTGCAAGGAGCGAGATGACGGCAGATAAGCAGTATTTT
TRBJ2-1 | TRBV30 | NA | NA | CAWGHDEQVF | TGTGCCTGGGGCCACGATGAGCAGGTCTTC
TRBJ2-7 | TRBV10-3 | NA | TRBD2 | CAIRCTGNELAGPPSYEQYF | TGTGCCATCAGGTGTACAGGGAACGAATTAGCGGGGCCTCCCTCCTACGAGCAGTACTTC
TRBJ2-7 | TRBV20-1 | NA | NA | CSARDDRTGGYEQSF | TGCAGTGCTAGAGATGACAGGACCGGGGGCTACGAGCAGTCTTTC
TRBJ2-7 | TRBV2 | few | NA | CASSTRLPSYEQYF | TGTGCCAGCAGTACAAGACTACCCTCCTACGAGCAGTACTTC
TRBJ2-6 | TRBV6-2/TRBV6-3 | NA | NA | CASRQAGDNVLTF | TGTGCCAGCAGGCAGGCTGGTGACAACGTCCTGACTTTC
TRBJ2-7 | TRBV20-1 | NA | NA | CSVPKSGDVGKQYF | TGCAGTGTCCCGAAGTCGGGAGACGTAGGAAAGCAGTACTTC
TRBJ2-2 | TRBV21-1 | NA | NA | CASSKTGASGSVPLRANTGELFF | TGTGCCAGCAGCAAAACGGGCGCTAGCGGGAGCGTTCCTCTAAGAGCGAACACCGGGGAGCTATTTTTT
TRBJ2-1 | TRBV28 | few | TRBD1 | CASTGGQGRSQQFF | TGTGCCAGCACCGGCGGACAGGGCAGGTCACAGCAGTTCTTC
TRBJ2-7 | TRBV29-1 | NA | NA | CSVAYGRNYEQYF | TGCAGCGTCGCCTATGGACGGAACTACGAGCAGTATTTC
TRBJ2-1 | TRBV18 | NA | NA | CANSPIPRGGQFF | TGTGCCAACTCACCCATCCCCAGGGGTGGGCAGTTCTTC
TRBJ2-7 | TRBV6-5 | NA | NA | CASSYRDNSYDQYF | TGTGCCAGCAGTTACCGGGACAACTCCTACGACCAGTACTTC
TRBJ2-1 | TRBV20-1 | NA | NA | CSARDSTTIKHFF | TGCAGTGCTAGAGATTCGACGACAATCAAGCATTTCTTC
TRBJ2-1 | TRBV20-1 | NA | NA | CIARNQGLSDEQFF | TGCATTGCTAGAAATCAAGGATTAAGCGATGAGCAGTTCTTC
TRBJ1-1 | TRBV6-6 | once | NA | CASRLKGNTEAFF | TGTGCCAGCCGGTTGAAAGGGAATACTGAAGCTTTCTTT
TRBJ2-1 | TRBV5-1 | NA | NA | CASSLTWTSWDKQFF | TGCGCCAGCAGCTTGACGTGGACAAGTTGGGATAAGCAGTTCTTC
TRBJ2-2 | TRBV6-6 | few | TRBD1 | CASSYSGQTYTGELSF | TGTGCCAGCAGTTACTCGGGACAGACATATACCGGGGAGCTGTCTTTT